These 4 T cell receptor beta chains originate from one sample sequenced in a study of Ad26.COV2.S vaccination and SARS-CoV-2 variants. Noted treatment: roughly 20 received Ad26.COV2.S at low or high dose, single or two shots; roughly five received placebo; per-sample allocation not given. Samples analyzed were those drawn on day 63 after the first vaccine or placebo injection. Some clones are missing from TCRdb's copy, which holds only in-frame ones; the method was immunoSEQ multiplex PCR. The data hold about 400,000 clones, with over 75% observed a single time. The sequencing here drew on peripheral blood, taken in a trial of Ad26.COV2.S vaccine versus placebo. The receptors here all came from a person aged 18 to 59 who received the Ad26.COV2.S COVID-19 vaccine or a placebo.

This rearrangement joins TRBV7-3 to TRBJ2-3, with 7 bases aligning to TRBD1. The CDR3 has 14 residues. The junction had 3 bases not matched to a gene; V was cut back by 4 bases and J by 2 bases. The germline V gene has CDR1 SGHTA and CDR2 FQGTGA. In DNA, the CDR3 is TGTGCCAGCAGCTCCGGACAGGACACAGATACGCAGTATTTT. It is translated as CASSSGQDTDTQYF.

The chain is built from TRBV7-3 and TRBJ2-5; 9 bases map to TRBD1. Germline V gives CDR1 SGHTA, CDR2 FQGTGA. The CDR3 has 15 residues. Trimming removed 0 bases from V and 7 bases from J; junction bases left unmatched: 6. The CDR3 coding sequence is TGTGCCAGCAGCTTAACGGGGGACAGGGTAGGGACCCAGTACTTC. Amino acids: CASSLTGDRVGTQYF. Filled out from reference TRBV7-3 and TRBJ2-5, the complete variable domain reads GAGVSQTPSNKVTEKGKYVELRCDPISGHTALYWYRQSLGQGPEFLIYFQGTGAADDSGLPNDRFFAVRPEGSVSTLKIQRTERGDSAVYLCASSLTGDRVGTQYFGPGTRLLVL.

The chain carries TRBV20-1 and TRBJ2-1; D call uncertain. The CDR3 runs to 11 residues. The germline gives CDR1 DFQATT, CDR2 SNEGSKA (reference sequence). The V and J ends lost 5 bases and 7 bases respectively, with 9 bases between them. CDR3 sequence: CSAFDWNEQFF. The CDR3 DNA follows: TGCAGTGCTTTTGATTGGAATGAGCAGTTCTTC.

The rearrangement uses TRBV5-5 and TRBJ2-7, with 7 bases matching TRBD2. From germline, CDR1 is SGHKS and CDR2 YYEKEE (reference sequence). This CDR3 is built from 12 residues. With V trimmed by 1 base and J by 7 bases, 2 bases remained unmatched. This chain's CDR3 is CASSLSGGEQYF. CDR3 DNA: TGTGCCAGCAGCTTGTCGGGAGGTGAGCAGTACTTC.